The present entry profiles one TCR beta chain with its context. This clonotype ranks as medium-sized (0.01 to 0.1%) by frequency alone, as no count is recorded. No antigen is known for it. According to the germline V gene, CDR1 reads ENHRY and CDR2 reads SYGVKD. The CDR3 measures 14 amino acids from cysteine to phenylalanine. DNA for this receptor is not on file. The data were taken from a study of CXCR3-negative and CXCR3-positive naive CD8 T cells (dated by TCRdb to the late 2010s). Regarding the complete study: In total, 120 million to 150 million TRB reads were obtained, corresponding to roughly 1.5 +/- 0.3 million reads per library. Naive subsets from about five donors and memory cells from 3 donors were included in the TRBV-TRBJ cluster analysis. Data from 11 donors, pooled across two independent experiments, went into the diversity and physicochemical repertoire analyses.

Sequencing was performed on a NextSeq 550. The Human TCR Profiling Kit (MiLaboratory) was used to prepare UMI-labeled 5' RACE TRB cDNA libraries. The full amount of extracted RNA was used for cDNA synthesis, and the full amount of resulting cDNA was used for PCR amplification. Libraries were prepared in parallel using an identical number of PCR cycles. The authors' analysis ran thus. With a requirement of at least two reads per UMI, MIGEC and MiXCR extracted about 50,000 +/- 10,000 unique UMI-labeled TRB cDNA molecules per library. On average, approximately 40,000 +/- 10,000 functional in-frame TRB CDR3 nucleotide clonotypes lacking stop codons were found per library. After each sample was downsampled to 5000 UMI-labeled TRB molecules, VDJtools was used to calculate diversity metrics such as normalized Shannon-Wiener and Chao1. VDJtools was used to calculate clonotype-size-weighted physicochemical properties of the central five CDR3 residues, namely interaction energy, strength, volume and Kidera factor 4. Once TCRdb had reprocessed the reads, it stored one entry per CDR3 protein sequence and supplied no DNA. TCRdb's processing, not the study's, gives the V and J calls here. The table kept for this sample lists some 3,000 distinct CDR3 sequences. Around 1.6% of the sample lies in the top ten.

For every CD8+ T cell subset, 300,000 cells were flow-sorted straight into RLT lysis buffer, and each subset was sorted in triplicate. To keep memory contaminants out, a stringent definition of naive CD8+ T cells was applied: CD45RO-CCR7+CD27+CD95-. Peripheral blood mononuclear cells were isolated from buffy coats using standard density gradient centrifugation. A FACSAria III was used to flow-sort naive CXCR3-negative and CXCR3-positive CD8+ T cells. Total RNA was extracted from sorted cells with an RNeasy Mini Kit. Study-wide findings and limitations: TRB CDR3s from CXCR3-positive naive cells showed higher hydrophobicity (lower Kidera factor 4), lower energy, and higher strength and volume indices than CXCR3-negative naive cells. TRBV-TRBJ usage was similar between naive CXCR3-negative and CXCR3-positive cells from the same donor, while memory cells showed distinct patterns. CXCR3 expression partially decreased after cryopreservation, so most assays used freshly isolated PBMCs. Both naive subsets had comparably high repertoire diversity, while memory CD8+ T cells had much lower repertoire diversity. Because surface CD5, which is linked to self-reactivity in mice, was comparable between the naive subsets, TCR interaction strength was also inferred from the physicochemical properties of TRB CDR3s.

The receptor chain draws on TRBV10-3 and TRBJ2-5; TCRdb's assignment of TRBD2 cannot be checked, as there is no DNA. The sequence was obtained from a human donor in good health. Some clones in this sample may be carry-over from other donors' samples. Sequenced: naive CXCR3+ CD8+ T cells from blood. The cell subset or site label for this specimen denotes: CD45RO-CCR7+CD27+CD95- naive CD8+ T cells expressing CXCR3 (TNR3+). CDR3 protein: CAISGGPGAETQYF.